In this sample, the clone carrying this TCR beta chain turned up a few times. The antigen is not known. In the same sample, other DNA sequences code for this CDR3. The entry originates in a study of beta chain features in type 1 diabetes. The isolated RNA, all of it, was reverse transcribed, so expressed TCRB transcripts were what got sequenced. Naive, central memory and regulatory T cell samples produced a mean of approximately 3.6 million reads. Using immunoSEQ multiplex PCR, the repertoire was profiled, and TCRdb retains in-frame clones only, with some absent. Here the sample spans some 240,000 clones, approximately 10% being singletons. Germline CDR1 is LNHDA and CDR2 is SQIVND (reference sequence). V lost 5 bases and J 4 bases, leaving 9 bases between the germline ends. This CDR3 is built from 14 residues. Study-wide results and caveats: Highly expressing activated T cells could be over-counted with a cDNA template. Compared with healthy donors, patients appeared to share more similar naive, central memory and regulatory TCRB repertoires. Moderate yet significant TCRB CDR3 shortening was seen in Type 1 diabetes patients in all four CD4+ subsets.

The chain links TRBV19 to TRBJ2-6; D is ambiguous. This sequence originates from a man aged 18 to 35 in good health. Sequencing was done on a sample of central memory CD4+ T cells from blood. As DNA, the CDR3 is TGTGCCAGTAGTTACAATTCCGGGGCCAACGTCCTGACTTTC. It is translated as CASSYNSGANVLTF.